The present entry profiles one T cell receptor beta chain with its context. The target antigen is unknown. The CDR3 is 13 residues long. V trimming: 6 bases; J trimming: 8 bases; junction bases outside the gene matches: 5. Scientists made TCR beta libraries using quantitative 5'-RACE with molecular barcodes. One entry per CDR3 protein results from TCRdb running MiXCR on the 5' RACE reads. The table has 310,000 or so distinct CDR3 sequences, 20% seen once. These data are taken from a study of CD8 T cells in ankylosing spondylitis. Overall study findings and caveats: Blood from ankylosing spondylitis patients appeared to carry a characteristic roughly eight-variant TCR beta motif. Before this, some motif variants had been reported in reactive arthritis synovial fluid and blood.

V gene TRBV12-3 or TRBV12-4 combines with J gene TRBJ1-4, with TRBD1 matching 8 bases. The clonotype comes from a male donor with ankylosing spondylitis or in good health (not recorded which). The sequencing sample was made of blood, either unsorted or a sorted T cell fraction (not recorded which). The CDR3 sequence: CASRRGQVEKLFF. CDR3 DNA: TGTGCCAGCAGAAGGGGACAGGTAGAAAAACTGTTTTTT.